The clone carrying this T cell receptor (beta chain) was found many times. Antigen: not known. For the second PCR, which ran for about 6 to 12 cycles, a sample-barcoded 5' primer and a J-beta primer mix were used. TCRdb analysed the 5' RACE reads with MiXCR anew, one entry per CDR3 protein. Counted here are around 710,000 distinct CDR3 sequences, 43% occurring once; the ten biggest clones make up more than 20%. This sample was taken from a study of blood T cells in healthy people across ages. General study results and limits: Diversity was higher, and naive CD4+ cells more numerous, in long-lived donors than in aged donors.

CDR3 length: 14 amino acids. Germline CDR1 reads LGHNA; CDR2 reads YSLEER. V lost 0 bases, J lost 0 bases, and 3 bases lay in between. Sequenced input: blood. This chain joins TRBV4-3 and TRBJ2-1; D remains unclear. The clonotype was recovered from a woman aged 60 to 75 in good health. The CDR3 reads CASSQDNSYNEQFF. CDR3 DNA sequence: TGCGCCAGCAGCCAAGACAACTCCTACAATGAGCAGTTCTTC.